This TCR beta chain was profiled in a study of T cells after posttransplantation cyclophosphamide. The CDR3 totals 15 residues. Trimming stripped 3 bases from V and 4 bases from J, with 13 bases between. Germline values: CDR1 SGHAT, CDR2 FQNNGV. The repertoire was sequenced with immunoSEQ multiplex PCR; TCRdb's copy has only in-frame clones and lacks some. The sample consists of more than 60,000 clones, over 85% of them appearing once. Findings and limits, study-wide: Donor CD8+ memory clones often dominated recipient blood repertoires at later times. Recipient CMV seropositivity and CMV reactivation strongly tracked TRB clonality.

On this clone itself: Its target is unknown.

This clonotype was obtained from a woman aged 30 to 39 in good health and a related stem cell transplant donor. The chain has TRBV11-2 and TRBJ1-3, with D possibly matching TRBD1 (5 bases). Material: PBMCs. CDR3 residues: CASSFWGRGGNTIYF. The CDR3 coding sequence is TGTGCCAGCAGCTTTTGGGGCCGGGGAGGAAACACCATATATTTT.